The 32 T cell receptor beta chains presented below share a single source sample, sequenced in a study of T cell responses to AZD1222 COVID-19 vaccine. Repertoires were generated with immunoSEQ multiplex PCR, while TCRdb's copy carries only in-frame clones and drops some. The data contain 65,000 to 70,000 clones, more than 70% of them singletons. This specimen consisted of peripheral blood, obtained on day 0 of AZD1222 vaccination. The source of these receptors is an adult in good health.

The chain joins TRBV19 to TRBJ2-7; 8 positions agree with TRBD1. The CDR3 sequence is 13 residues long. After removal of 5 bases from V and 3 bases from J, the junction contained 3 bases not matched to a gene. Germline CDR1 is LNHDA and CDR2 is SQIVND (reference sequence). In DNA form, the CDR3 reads TGTGCCAGTAGTTTTGGACAGGGCTACGAGCAGTACTTC. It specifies CASSFGQGYEQYF.

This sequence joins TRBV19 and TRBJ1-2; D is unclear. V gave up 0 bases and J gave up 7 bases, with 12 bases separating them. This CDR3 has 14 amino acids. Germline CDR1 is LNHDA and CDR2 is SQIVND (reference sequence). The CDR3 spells CASSIEPRSSGYTF. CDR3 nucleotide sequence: TGTGCCAGTAGTATAGAGCCCAGGAGTTCTGGCTACACCTTC.

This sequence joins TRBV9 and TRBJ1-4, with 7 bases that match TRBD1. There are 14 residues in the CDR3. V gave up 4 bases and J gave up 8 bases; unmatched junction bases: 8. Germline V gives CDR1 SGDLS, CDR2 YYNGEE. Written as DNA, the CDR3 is TGTGCCAGCAGCCCAACAGGGGTCGGGGAAAAACTGTTTTTT. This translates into CASSPTGVGEKLFF.

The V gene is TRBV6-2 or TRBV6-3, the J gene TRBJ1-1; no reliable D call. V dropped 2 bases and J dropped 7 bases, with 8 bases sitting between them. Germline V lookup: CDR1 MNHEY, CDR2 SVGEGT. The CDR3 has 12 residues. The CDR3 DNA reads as TGTGCCAGCAGTTACCCGCAGATTGAAGCTTTCTTT. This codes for CASSYPQIEAFF.

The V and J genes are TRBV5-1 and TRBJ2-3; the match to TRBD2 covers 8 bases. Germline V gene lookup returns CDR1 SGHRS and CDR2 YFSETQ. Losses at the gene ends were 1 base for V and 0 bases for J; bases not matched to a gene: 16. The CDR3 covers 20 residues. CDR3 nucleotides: TGCGCCAGCAGCTTGTACGGACCTCCCAAACTAGCGGTGAGCACAGATACGCAGTATTTT. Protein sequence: CASSLYGPPKLAVSTDTQYF.

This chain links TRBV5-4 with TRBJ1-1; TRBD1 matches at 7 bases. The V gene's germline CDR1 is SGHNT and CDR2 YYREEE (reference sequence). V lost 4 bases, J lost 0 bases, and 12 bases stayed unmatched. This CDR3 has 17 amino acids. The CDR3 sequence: CASSRDSLNIMNTEAFF. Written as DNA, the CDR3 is TGTGCCAGCAGCCGGGACAGCCTAAATATCATGAACACTGAAGCTTTCTTT. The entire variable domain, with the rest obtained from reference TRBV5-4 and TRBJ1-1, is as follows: ETGVTQSPTHLIKTRGQQVTLRCSSQSGHNTVSWYQQALGQGPQFIFQYYREEENGRGNFPPRFSGLQFPNYSSELNVNALELDDSALYLCASSRDSLNIMNTEAFFGQGTRLTVV.

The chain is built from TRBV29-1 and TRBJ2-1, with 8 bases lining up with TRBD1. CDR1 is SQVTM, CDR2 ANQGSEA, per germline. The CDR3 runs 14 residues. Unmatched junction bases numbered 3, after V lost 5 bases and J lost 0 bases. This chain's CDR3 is CSVSGGSSYNEQFF. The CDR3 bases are TGCAGCGTTTCAGGGGGCAGCTCCTACAATGAGCAGTTCTTC.

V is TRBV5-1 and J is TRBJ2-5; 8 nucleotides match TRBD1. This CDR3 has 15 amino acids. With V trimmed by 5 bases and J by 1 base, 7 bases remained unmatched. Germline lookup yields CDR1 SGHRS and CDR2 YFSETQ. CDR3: CASRRRTGSQETQYF. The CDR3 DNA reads TGCGCCAGCAGACGACGGACAGGGTCCCAAGAGACCCAGTACTTC.

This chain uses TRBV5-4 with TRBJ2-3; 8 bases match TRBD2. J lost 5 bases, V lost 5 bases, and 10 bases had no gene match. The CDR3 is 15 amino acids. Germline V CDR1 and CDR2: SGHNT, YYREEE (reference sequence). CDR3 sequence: CASRLGGGGVDTQYF. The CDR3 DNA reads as TGTGCCAGCAGACTCGGGGGGGGCGGAGTAGATACGCAGTATTTT.

The DNA for the CDR3 is TGTGCCATCAGCCGGGACAGCAATCAGCCCCAGCATTTT. Encoded protein: CAISRDSNQPQHF. The rearrangement links TRBV10-3 to TRBJ1-5, with TRBD1 as a possible D gene (5 bases). Trimming stripped 6 bases from V and 1 base from J, with 7 bases between. Germline CDR1 is ENHRY and CDR2 is SYGVKD. This CDR3 spans 13 amino acids.

In DNA, the CDR3 is TGTGCCACCAGGGGTGGCAATCAGCCCCAGCATTTT. The encoded protein is CATRGGNQPQHF. The rearrangement joins TRBV27 to TRBJ1-5; D is possibly TRBD1 (6 bases). Per germline, CDR1 MNHEY and CDR2 SMNVEV (reference sequence). The CDR3 covers 12 residues. Between the trimmed V and J ends, which lost 10 bases and 2 bases, there was a span of 9 bases.

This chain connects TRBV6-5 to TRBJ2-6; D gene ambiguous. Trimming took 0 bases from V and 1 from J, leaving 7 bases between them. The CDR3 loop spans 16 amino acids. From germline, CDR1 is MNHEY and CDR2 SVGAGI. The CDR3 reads CASSYSLGSGANVLTF. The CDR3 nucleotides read TGTGCCAGCAGTTACTCACTGGGGTCTGGGGCCAACGTCCTGACTTTC.

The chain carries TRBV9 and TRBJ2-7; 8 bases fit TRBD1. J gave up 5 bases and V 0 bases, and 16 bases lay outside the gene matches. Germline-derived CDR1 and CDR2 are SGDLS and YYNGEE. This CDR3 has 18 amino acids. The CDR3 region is CASSVGSYFGQGVNEQYF. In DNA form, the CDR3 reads TGTGCCAGCAGCGTAGGCTCTTACTTCGGACAGGGTGTAAACGAGCAGTACTTC.

The CDR3 nucleotides read TGCGCCAGCAGCCTTACTAGCGGGGGGAACACCGGGGAGCTGTTTTTT. Translated: CASSLTSGGNTGELFF. The chain links TRBV5-1 to TRBJ2-2; 11 bases align to TRBD2. The J segment lost 1 base and the V segment lost 4 bases, leaving 3 bases of the junction unmatched. Germline lookup yields CDR1 SGHRS and CDR2 YFSETQ. This CDR3 comprises 16 residues.

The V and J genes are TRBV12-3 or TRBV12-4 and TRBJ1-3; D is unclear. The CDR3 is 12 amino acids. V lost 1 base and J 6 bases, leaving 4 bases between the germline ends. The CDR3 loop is CASSLGENTIYF. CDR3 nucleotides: TGTGCCAGCAGTTTAGGGGAAAACACCATATATTTT.

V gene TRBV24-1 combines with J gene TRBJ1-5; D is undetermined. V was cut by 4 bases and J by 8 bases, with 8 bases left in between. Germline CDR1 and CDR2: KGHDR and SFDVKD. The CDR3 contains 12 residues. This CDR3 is CATSDGVEPQHF. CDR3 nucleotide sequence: TGTGCCACCAGTGACGGGGTAGAGCCCCAGCATTTT.

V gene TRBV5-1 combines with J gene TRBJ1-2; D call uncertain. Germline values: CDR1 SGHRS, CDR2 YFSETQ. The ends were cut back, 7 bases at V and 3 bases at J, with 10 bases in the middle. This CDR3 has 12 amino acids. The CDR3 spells CASYDGHYGYTF. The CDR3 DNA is TGCGCCAGCTACGACGGACACTATGGCTACACCTTC.

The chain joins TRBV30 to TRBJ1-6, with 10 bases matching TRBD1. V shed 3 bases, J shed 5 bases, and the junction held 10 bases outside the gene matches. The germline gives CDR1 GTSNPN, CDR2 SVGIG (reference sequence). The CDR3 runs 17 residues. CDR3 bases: TGTGCCTGGAGCGCCGGAAGACAGGGGGCGAATAATTCACCCCTCCACTTT. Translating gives CAWSAGRQGANNSPLHF.

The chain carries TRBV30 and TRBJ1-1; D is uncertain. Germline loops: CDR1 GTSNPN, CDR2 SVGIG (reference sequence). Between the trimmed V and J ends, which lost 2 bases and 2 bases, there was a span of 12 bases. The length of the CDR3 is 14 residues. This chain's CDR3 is CAWSRDTQNTEAFF. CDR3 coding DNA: TGTGCCTGGAGTAGAGACACTCAAAACACTGAAGCTTTCTTT.

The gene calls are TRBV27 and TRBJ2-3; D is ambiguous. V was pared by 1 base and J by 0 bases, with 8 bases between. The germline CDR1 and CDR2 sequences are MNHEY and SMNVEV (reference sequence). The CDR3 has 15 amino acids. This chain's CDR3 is CASSLWQTSTDTQYF. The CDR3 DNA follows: TGTGCCAGCAGTTTATGGCAAACTAGCACAGATACGCAGTATTTT.

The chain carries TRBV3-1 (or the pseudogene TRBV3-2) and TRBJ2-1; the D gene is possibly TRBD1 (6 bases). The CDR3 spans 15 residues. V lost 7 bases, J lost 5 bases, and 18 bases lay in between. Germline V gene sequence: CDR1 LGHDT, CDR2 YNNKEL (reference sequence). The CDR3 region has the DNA TGTGCCAGCAACCGGAAAAAACAGGGAAACAATGAGCAGTTCTTC. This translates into CASNRKKQGNNEQFF.

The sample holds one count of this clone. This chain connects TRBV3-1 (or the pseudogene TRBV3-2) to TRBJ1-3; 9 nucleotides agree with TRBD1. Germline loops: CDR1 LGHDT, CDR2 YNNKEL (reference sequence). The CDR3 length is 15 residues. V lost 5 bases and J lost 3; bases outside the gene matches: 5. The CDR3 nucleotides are TGTGCCAGCAGCGACCGGGACAGGGATGGAAACACCATATATTTT. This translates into CASSDRDRDGNTIYF.

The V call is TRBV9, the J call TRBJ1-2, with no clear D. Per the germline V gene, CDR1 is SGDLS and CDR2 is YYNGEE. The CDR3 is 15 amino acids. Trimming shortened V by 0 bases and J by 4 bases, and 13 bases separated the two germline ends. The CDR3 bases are TGTGCCAGCAGCGTAGATCCCAATTCGGCCTATGGCTACACCTTC. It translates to CASSVDPNSAYGYTF. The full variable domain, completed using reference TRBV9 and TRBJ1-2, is DSGVTQTPKHLITATGQRVTLRCSPRSGDLSVYWYQQSLDQGLQFLIQYYNGEERAKGNILERFSAQQFPDLHSELNLSSLELGDSALYFCASSVDPNSAYGYTFGSGTRLTVV.

Written as DNA, the CDR3 is TGCGCCAGCAGCCAAGGCACGTACCAAGAGACCCAGTACTTC. It codes for CASSQGTYQETQYF. This chain connects TRBV4-3 to TRBJ2-5; no definite D call. Trimming stripped 1 base from V and 0 bases from J, with 6 bases between. Germline assignment: CDR1 LGHNA and CDR2 YSLEER. The CDR3 extends over 14 amino acids.

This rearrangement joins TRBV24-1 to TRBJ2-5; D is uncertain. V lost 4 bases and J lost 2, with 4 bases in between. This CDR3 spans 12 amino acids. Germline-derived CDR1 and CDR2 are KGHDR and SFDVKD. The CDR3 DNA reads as TGTGCCACCAGTGACCCTCAAGAGACCCAGTACTTC. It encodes CATSDPQETQYF.

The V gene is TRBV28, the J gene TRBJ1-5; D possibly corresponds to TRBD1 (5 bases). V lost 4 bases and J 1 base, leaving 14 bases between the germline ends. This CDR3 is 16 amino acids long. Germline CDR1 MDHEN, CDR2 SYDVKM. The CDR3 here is CASSSSGLGSNQPQHF. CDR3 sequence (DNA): TGTGCCAGCAGTTCCTCGGGGCTGGGGAGCAATCAGCCCCAGCATTTT. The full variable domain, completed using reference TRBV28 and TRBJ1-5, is DVKVTQSSRYLVKRTGEKVFLECVQDMDHENMFWYRQDPGLGLRLIYFSYDVKMKEKGDIPEGYSVSREKKERFSLILESASTNQTSMYLCASSSSGLGSNQPQHFGDGTRLSIL.

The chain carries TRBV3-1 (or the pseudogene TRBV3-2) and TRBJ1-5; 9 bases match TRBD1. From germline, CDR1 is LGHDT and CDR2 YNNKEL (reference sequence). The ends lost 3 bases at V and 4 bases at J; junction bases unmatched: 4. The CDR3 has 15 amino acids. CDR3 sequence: CASSHAGQGNQPQHF. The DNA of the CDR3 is TGTGCCAGCAGCCATGCCGGACAGGGGAATCAGCCCCAGCATTTT.

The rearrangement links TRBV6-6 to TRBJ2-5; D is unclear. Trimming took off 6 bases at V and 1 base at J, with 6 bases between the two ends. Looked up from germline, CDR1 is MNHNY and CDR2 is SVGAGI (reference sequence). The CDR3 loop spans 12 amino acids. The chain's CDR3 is CASRDAQETQYF. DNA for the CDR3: TGTGCCAGCAGAGATGCCCAAGAGACCCAGTACTTC.

In DNA form, the CDR3 reads TGTGCCAGCAGCCGTCGACAGGGGGCTCTAGCCAAAAACATTCAGTACTTC. It translates to CASSRRQGALAKNIQYF. This rearrangement joins TRBV3-1 (or the pseudogene TRBV3-2) to TRBJ2-4; the match to TRBD1 covers 10 bases. Trimming at V came to 4 bases and at J to 0 bases, leaving 6 bases not matched to a gene. Germline assignment: CDR1 LGHDT and CDR2 YNNKEL (reference sequence). This CDR3 spans 17 amino acids.

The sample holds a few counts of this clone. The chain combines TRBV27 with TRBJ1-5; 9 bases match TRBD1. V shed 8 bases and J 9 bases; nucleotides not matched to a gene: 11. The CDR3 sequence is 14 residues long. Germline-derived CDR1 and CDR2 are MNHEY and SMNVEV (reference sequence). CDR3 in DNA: TGTGCCAGCCTACCGGGGGACAGGGCTTGGCCCCAGCATTTT. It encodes CASLPGDRAWPQHF.

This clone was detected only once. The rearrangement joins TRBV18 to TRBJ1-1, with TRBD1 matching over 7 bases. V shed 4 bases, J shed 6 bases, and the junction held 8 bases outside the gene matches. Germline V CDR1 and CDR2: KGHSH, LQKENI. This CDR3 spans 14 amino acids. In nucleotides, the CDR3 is TGTGCCAGCTCACTCTGGGGACAGTCCGCTGAAGCTTTCTTT. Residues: CASSLWGQSAEAFF.

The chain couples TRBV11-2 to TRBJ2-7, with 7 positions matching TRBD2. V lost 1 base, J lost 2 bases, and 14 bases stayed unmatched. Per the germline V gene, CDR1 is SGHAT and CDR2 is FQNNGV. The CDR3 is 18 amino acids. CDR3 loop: CASSLGQPGLHLPYEQYF. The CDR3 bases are TGTGCCAGCAGCTTAGGACAGCCGGGACTACATTTGCCCTACGAGCAGTACTTC.